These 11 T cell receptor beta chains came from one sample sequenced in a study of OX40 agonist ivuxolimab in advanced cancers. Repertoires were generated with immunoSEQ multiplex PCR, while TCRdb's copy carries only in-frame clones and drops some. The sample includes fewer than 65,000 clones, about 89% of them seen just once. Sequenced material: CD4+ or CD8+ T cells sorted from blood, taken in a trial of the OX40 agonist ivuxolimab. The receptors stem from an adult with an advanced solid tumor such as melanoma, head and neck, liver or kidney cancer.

As DNA, the CDR3 is TGTGCCATCAGTGACCCAGGACAGAAAACCTACGAGCAGTACGTC. Protein sequence: CAISDPGQKTYEQYV. The rearrangement joins TRBV10-3 to TRBJ2-7; D is perhaps TRBD1 (6 bases). This CDR3 is 15 amino acids long. V was shortened by 3 bases and J by 2 bases, with 14 bases between the two germline ends. The V gene's germline CDR1 is ENHRY and CDR2 SYGVKD.

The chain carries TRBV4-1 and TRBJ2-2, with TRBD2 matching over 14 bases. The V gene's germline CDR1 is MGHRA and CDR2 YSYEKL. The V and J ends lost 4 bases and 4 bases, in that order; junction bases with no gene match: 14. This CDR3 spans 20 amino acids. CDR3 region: CASSPLRTSGGSMGTGELFF. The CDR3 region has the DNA TGCGCCAGCAGCCCTCTAAGGACTAGCGGGGGGTCAATGGGCACCGGGGAGCTGTTTTTT.

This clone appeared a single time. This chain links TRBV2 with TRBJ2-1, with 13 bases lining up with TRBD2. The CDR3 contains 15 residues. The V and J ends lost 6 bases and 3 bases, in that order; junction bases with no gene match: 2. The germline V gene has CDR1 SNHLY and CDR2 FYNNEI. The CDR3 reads CASRRLAGGYNEQFF. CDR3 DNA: TGTGCCAGCAGGAGACTAGCGGGGGGCTACAATGAGCAGTTCTTC.

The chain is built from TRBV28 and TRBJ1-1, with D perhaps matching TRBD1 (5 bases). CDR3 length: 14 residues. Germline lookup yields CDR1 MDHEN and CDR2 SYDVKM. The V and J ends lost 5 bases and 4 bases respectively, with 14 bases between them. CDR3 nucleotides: TGTGCCAGCAGTCCCTGGGACCTTGGCACTGAAGCTTTCTTT. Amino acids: CASSPWDLGTEAFF. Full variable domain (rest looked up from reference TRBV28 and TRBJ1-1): DVKVTQSSRYLVKRTGEKVFLECVQDMDHENMFWYRQDPGLGLRLIYFSYDVKMKEKGDIPEGYSVSREKKERFSLILESASTNQTSMYLCASSPWDLGTEAFFGQGTRLTVV.

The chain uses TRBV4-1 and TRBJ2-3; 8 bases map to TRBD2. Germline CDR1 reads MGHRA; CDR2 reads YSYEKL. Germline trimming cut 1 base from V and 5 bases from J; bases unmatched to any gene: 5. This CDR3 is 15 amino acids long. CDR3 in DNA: TGCGCCAGCAGCCAAGGGACTAGCTCTAAAGATACGCAGTATTTT. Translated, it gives CASSQGTSSKDTQYF.

DNA for the CDR3: TGTGCCAAACTAGACAGGCCTGGAGGATATGGCTACACCTTC. Translated: CAKLDRPGGYGYTF. J is TRBJ1-2 and V is TRBV6-4; TRBD1 is a possible D gene (6 bases). This CDR3 comprises 14 residues. Trimming cost V 10 bases and J 5 bases, with 20 bases left between them. Germline lookup yields CDR1 MRHNA and CDR2 SNTAGT.

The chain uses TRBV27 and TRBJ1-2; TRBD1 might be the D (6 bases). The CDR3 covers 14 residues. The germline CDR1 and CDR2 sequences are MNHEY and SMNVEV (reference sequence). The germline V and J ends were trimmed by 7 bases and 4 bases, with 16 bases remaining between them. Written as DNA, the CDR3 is TGTGCCAGCAAACTTACAGGGTCTGGCTATGGCTACACCTTC. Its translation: CASKLTGSGYGYTF.

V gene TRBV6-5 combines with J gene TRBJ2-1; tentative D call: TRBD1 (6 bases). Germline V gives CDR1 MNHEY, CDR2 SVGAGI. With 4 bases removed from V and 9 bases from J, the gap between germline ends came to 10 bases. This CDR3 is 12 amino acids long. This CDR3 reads CASSSGGPEQFF. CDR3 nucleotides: TGTGCCAGCAGTTCTGGGGGCCCTGAGCAGTTCTTC.

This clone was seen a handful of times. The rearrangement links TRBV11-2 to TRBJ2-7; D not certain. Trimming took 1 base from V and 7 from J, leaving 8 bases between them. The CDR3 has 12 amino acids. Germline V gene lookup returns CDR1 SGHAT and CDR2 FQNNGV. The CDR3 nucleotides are TGTGCCAGCAGCTTAGTTCTGCGGGAGCAGTACTTC. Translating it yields CASSLVLREQYF.

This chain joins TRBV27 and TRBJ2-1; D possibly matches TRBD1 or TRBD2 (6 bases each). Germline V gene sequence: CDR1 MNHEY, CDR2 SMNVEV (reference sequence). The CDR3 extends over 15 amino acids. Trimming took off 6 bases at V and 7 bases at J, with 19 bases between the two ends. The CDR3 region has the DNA TGTGCCAGCAGCGTGTTTGGAACAGGGAGGAATGAGCAGTTCTTC. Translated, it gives CASSVFGTGRNEQFF.

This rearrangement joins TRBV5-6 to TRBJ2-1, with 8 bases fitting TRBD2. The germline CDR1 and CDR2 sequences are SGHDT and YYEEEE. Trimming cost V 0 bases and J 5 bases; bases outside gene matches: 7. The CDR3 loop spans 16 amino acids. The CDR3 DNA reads TGTGCCAGCAGCTTGGGTGGCGGGGGGTTCGACAATGAGCAGTTCTTC. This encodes CASSLGGGGFDNEQFF.